These T cell receptor beta chains were read from a single sample in a study of technical replicates of blood from several donors. This table comes from immunoSEQ multiplex PCR, and its TCRdb copy is limited to in-frame clones, with some not included. The sample has about 56,000 clones, roughly 95% seen once; the top ten hold about 3%. Input material: PBMCs. The receptor source for this set is a human donor in good health. Some clones in this sample may be carry-over from other donors' samples. Each CDR3 is given with its conserved first and last residue. Each record gives: clone size, D gene, J gene, V gene, CDR3 protein, CDR3 DNA. A D gene is named only where the DNA matches it firmly. Clone size is stated in some rows and not others, as once, few, many or a class when expanded.

clone_size: -
d_call: -
j_call: TRBJ2-1
v_call: TRBV4-1
cdr3_aa: CASSQPAAGTYNEQFF
cdr3_nt: TGCGCCAGCAGCCAACCTGCGGCGGGGACCTACAATGAGCAGTTCTTC

clone_size: -
d_call: -
j_call: TRBJ2-5
v_call: TRBV5-1
cdr3_aa: CASSQTGWLQETQYF
cdr3_nt: TGCGCCAGCAGCCAAACAGGGTGGTTACAAGAGACCCAGTACTTC

clone_size: -
d_call: -
j_call: TRBJ2-5
v_call: TRBV19
cdr3_aa: CASSMGPGETQYF
cdr3_nt: TGTGCCAGTAGTATGGGTCCGGGAGAGACCCAGTACTTC

clone_size: -
d_call: -
j_call: TRBJ2-1
v_call: TRBV10-2
cdr3_aa: CASSEYRVSEQFF
cdr3_nt: TGCGCCAGCAGTGAATACAGGGTCAGTGAGCAGTTCTTC

clone_size: -
d_call: -
j_call: TRBJ2-1
v_call: TRBV29-1
cdr3_aa: CSVEVPGAPTFSYNEQFF
cdr3_nt: TGCAGCGTTGAAGTGCCAGGGGCCCCCACATTCTCCTACAATGAGCAGTTCTTC

clone_size: -
d_call: TRBD2
j_call: TRBJ2-5
v_call: TRBV4-2
cdr3_aa: CASSQESGGETQYF
cdr3_nt: TGTGCCAGCAGCCAAGAGAGCGGGGGGGAGACCCAGTACTTC

clone_size: -
d_call: -
j_call: TRBJ2-2
v_call: TRBV18
cdr3_aa: CASSPRTPNTGELFF
cdr3_nt: TGTGCCAGCTCACCGAGGACACCGAACACCGGGGAGCTGTTTTTT

clone_size: -
d_call: -
j_call: TRBJ2-7
v_call: TRBV6-1
cdr3_aa: CASSPRGTWGGEQYF
cdr3_nt: TGTGCCAGCAGCCCCAGGGGGACTTGGGGTGGGGAGCAGTACTTC

clone_size: -
d_call: -
j_call: TRBJ2-7
v_call: TRBV5-1
cdr3_aa: CASSLGITYEQYF
cdr3_nt: TGCGCCAGCAGCTTGGGTATTACCTACGAGCAGTACTTC

clone_size: -
d_call: -
j_call: TRBJ2-3
v_call: TRBV27
cdr3_aa: CASSSTGTPGDTQYF
cdr3_nt: TGTGCCAGCAGCAGTACCGGGACTCCCGGGGATACGCAGTATTTT

clone_size: few
d_call: -
j_call: TRBJ2-2
v_call: TRBV29-1
cdr3_aa: CSVGGTGGELFF
cdr3_nt: TGCAGCGTTGGGGGAACAGGCGGGGAGCTGTTTTTT

clone_size: -
d_call: TRBD1
j_call: TRBJ1-4
v_call: TRBV7-9
cdr3_aa: CASSLAFGPGQPNEKLFF
cdr3_nt: TGTGCCAGCAGCTTAGCGTTTGGGCCGGGACAGCCTAATGAAAAACTGTTTTTT

clone_size: -
d_call: TRBD1
j_call: TRBJ1-6
v_call: TRBV19
cdr3_aa: CASKVSRQGFSPLHF
cdr3_nt: TGTGCCAGTAAGGTCTCGAGACAGGGGTTCTCACCCCTCCACTTT

clone_size: -
d_call: -
j_call: TRBJ2-2
v_call: TRBV5-1
cdr3_aa: CASNPRGTGRTGELFF
cdr3_nt: TGCGCCAGCAACCCGCGAGGGACTGGGAGAACCGGGGAGCTGTTTTTT

clone_size: -
d_call: TRBD1
j_call: TRBJ2-7
v_call: TRBV7-3
cdr3_aa: CAEGGTGPSYEQYF
cdr3_nt: TGTGCCGAAGGCGGGACAGGACCTTCCTACGAGCAGTACTTC

clone_size: -
d_call: -
j_call: TRBJ2-7
v_call: TRBV7-9
cdr3_aa: CASSPHYEQYF
cdr3_nt: TGTGCCAGCAGTCCCCATTACGAGCAGTACTTC

clone_size: -
d_call: -
j_call: TRBJ2-7
v_call: TRBV9
cdr3_aa: CASSSRAGAPLFEQYF
cdr3_nt: TGTGCCAGCAGCTCCCGGGCGGGGGCCCCCCTTTTCGAGCAGTACTTC

clone_size: -
d_call: -
j_call: TRBJ1-2
v_call: TRBV6-5
cdr3_aa: CASSYSTGIGYTF
cdr3_nt: TGTGCCAGCAGTTACTCGACCGGGATTGGCTACACCTTC

clone_size: -
d_call: -
j_call: TRBJ2-5
v_call: TRBV5-1
cdr3_aa: CASSLGDPETQYF
cdr3_nt: TGCGCCAGCAGTTTAGGGGATCCGGAGACCCAGTACTTC

clone_size: -
d_call: TRBD2
j_call: TRBJ2-7
v_call: TRBV15
cdr3_aa: CATSRDFASGSASRYEQYF
cdr3_nt: TGTGCCACCAGCAGAGATTTCGCTAGCGGGAGCGCCTCTCGGTACGAGCAGTACTTC

clone_size: -
d_call: -
j_call: TRBJ1-4
v_call: TRBV10-2
cdr3_aa: CASSAGAGEKLFF
cdr3_nt: TGCGCCAGCAGTGCAGGGGCTGGTGAAAAACTGTTTTTT

clone_size: -
d_call: -
j_call: TRBJ2-7
v_call: TRBV7-8
cdr3_aa: CASSAPPKRNEQYF
cdr3_nt: TGTGCCAGCAGCGCACCACCCAAGCGGAACGAGCAGTACTTC

clone_size: -
d_call: TRBD2
j_call: TRBJ2-1
v_call: TRBV11-1
cdr3_aa: CASSYGLAGGSLEQFF
cdr3_nt: TGTGCCAGCAGCTACGGACTAGCGGGAGGGAGCCTGGAGCAGTTCTTC

clone_size: -
d_call: -
j_call: TRBJ1-5
v_call: TRBV6-6
cdr3_aa: CASVRVAEDNQPQHF
cdr3_nt: TGTGCCAGCGTGCGAGTGGCGGAGGACAATCAGCCCCAGCATTTT

clone_size: -
d_call: TRBD2
j_call: TRBJ2-3
v_call: TRBV9
cdr3_aa: CASSPRVAGTAPTDTQYF
cdr3_nt: TGTGCCAGCAGCCCCCGGGTAGCGGGGACCGCTCCCACAGATACGCAGTATTTT

clone_size: -
d_call: TRBD1
j_call: TRBJ1-4
v_call: TRBV18
cdr3_aa: CASSLGTVEKLFF
cdr3_nt: TGTGCCAGCTCACTCGGGACAGTTGAAAAACTGTTTTTT

clone_size: -
d_call: -
j_call: TRBJ1-1
v_call: TRBV6-5
cdr3_aa: CASAGPVNTEAFF
cdr3_nt: TGTGCCAGTGCAGGGCCGGTGAACACTGAAGCTTTCTTT

clone_size: -
d_call: -
j_call: TRBJ1-1
v_call: TRBV11-1
cdr3_aa: CASSFATGLNTEAFF
cdr3_nt: TGTGCCAGCAGCTTTGCGACAGGCCTGAACACTGAAGCTTTCTTT

clone_size: once
d_call: -
j_call: TRBJ1-2
v_call: TRBV4-2
cdr3_aa: CASSQEVPGLSYGYTF
cdr3_nt: TGTGCCAGCAGCCAAGAAGTCCCGGGACTGAGCTATGGCTACACCTTC

clone_size: -
d_call: TRBD1
j_call: TRBJ1-6
v_call: TRBV5-1
cdr3_aa: CASSLSGGYSPLHF
cdr3_nt: TGCGCCAGCAGCTTATCAGGGGGATATTCACCCCTCCACTTT

clone_size: -
d_call: TRBD1
j_call: TRBJ1-1
v_call: TRBV2
cdr3_aa: CASRTGSVNTEAFF
cdr3_nt: TGTGCCAGCAGGACAGGGTCCGTGAACACTGAAGCTTTCTTT

clone_size: -
d_call: TRBD1
j_call: TRBJ2-3
v_call: TRBV9
cdr3_aa: CASSLTGGAGDTQYF
cdr3_nt: TGTGCCAGCAGCCTAACAGGGGGCGCAGGGGATACGCAGTATTTT

clone_size: -
d_call: -
j_call: TRBJ1-4
v_call: TRBV5-1
cdr3_aa: CASSLGTHGGEKLFF
cdr3_nt: TGCGCCAGCAGCTTGGGGACACATGGCGGTGAAAAACTGTTTTTT

clone_size: -
d_call: -
j_call: TRBJ1-2
v_call: TRBV6-1
cdr3_aa: CASTEVQGYGYTF
cdr3_nt: TGTGCCAGCACCGAGGTACAGGGTTATGGCTACACCTTC

clone_size: -
d_call: -
j_call: TRBJ1-6
v_call: TRBV6-5
cdr3_aa: CASRQPGDSPLHF
cdr3_nt: TGTGCCAGTAGGCAACCAGGGGATTCACCCCTCCACTTT

clone_size: -
d_call: TRBD1
j_call: TRBJ2-5
v_call: TRBV7-9
cdr3_aa: CASSYNTGDQETQYF
cdr3_nt: TGTGCCAGCAGCTACAATACAGGGGACCAAGAGACCCAGTACTTC

clone_size: -
d_call: -
j_call: TRBJ1-5
v_call: TRBV4-1
cdr3_aa: CASSPIVSNQPQHF
cdr3_nt: TGCGCCAGCAGCCCAATAGTCAGCAATCAGCCCCAGCATTTT

clone_size: -
d_call: TRBD1
j_call: TRBJ1-1
v_call: TRBV10-3
cdr3_aa: CAISEGQGGTEAFF
cdr3_nt: TGTGCCATCAGTGAAGGGCAGGGGGGCACTGAAGCTTTCTTT

clone_size: -
d_call: TRBD2
j_call: TRBJ2-7
v_call: TRBV11-2
cdr3_aa: CASSWTSGSSYEQYF
cdr3_nt: TGTGCCAGCAGCTGGACTAGCGGGAGCTCCTACGAGCAGTACTTC

clone_size: -
d_call: -
j_call: TRBJ1-5
v_call: TRBV30
cdr3_aa: CAWSVVQGLTGPQHF
cdr3_nt: TGTGCCTGGAGTGTGGTACAGGGCCTAACCGGGCCCCAGCATTTT

clone_size: -
d_call: TRBD2
j_call: TRBJ2-1
v_call: TRBV9
cdr3_aa: CASSVRAGNNEQFF
cdr3_nt: TGTGCCAGCAGCGTAAGAGCGGGGAACAATGAGCAGTTCTTC

clone_size: -
d_call: -
j_call: TRBJ1-1
v_call: TRBV6-6
cdr3_aa: CASSPRGEGTEAFF
cdr3_nt: TGTGCCAGCAGTCCACGTGGGGAGGGCACTGAAGCTTTCTTT

clone_size: -
d_call: TRBD2
j_call: TRBJ2-7
v_call: TRBV6-5
cdr3_aa: CASSYETSGPHEQYF
cdr3_nt: TGTGCCAGCAGTTACGAGACTAGCGGGCCCCACGAGCAGTACTTC

clone_size: once
d_call: TRBD1
j_call: TRBJ2-3
v_call: TRBV14
cdr3_aa: CASSQEKGGRTDTQYF
cdr3_nt: TGTGCCAGCAGCCAAGAAAAAGGGGGCCGCACAGATACGCAGTATTTT

clone_size: -
d_call: TRBD1
j_call: TRBJ1-5
v_call: TRBV29-1
cdr3_aa: CSAGTGDQPQHF
cdr3_nt: TGCAGCGCCGGGACAGGGGATCAGCCCCAGCATTTT

clone_size: -
d_call: -
j_call: TRBJ2-7
v_call: TRBV11-2
cdr3_aa: CASSASGTPTSYEQYF
cdr3_nt: TGTGCCAGCAGCGCCTCCGGGACTCCTACCTCCTACGAGCAGTACTTC

clone_size: -
d_call: -
j_call: TRBJ1-1
v_call: TRBV7-2
cdr3_aa: CASSPVGGNTEAFF
cdr3_nt: TGTGCCAGCAGCCCCGTGGGGGGAAACACTGAAGCTTTCTTT

clone_size: once
d_call: -
j_call: TRBJ2-7
v_call: TRBV6-5
cdr3_aa: CASSVPQAGVGEQYF
cdr3_nt: TGTGCCAGCTCCGTCCCCCAGGCCGGGGTCGGGGAGCAGTACTTC

clone_size: -
d_call: TRBD1
j_call: TRBJ1-2
v_call: TRBV6-5
cdr3_aa: CASSWGTGGNYGYTF
cdr3_nt: TGTGCCAGCAGTTGGGGGACAGGGGGTAACTATGGCTACACCTTC

clone_size: once
d_call: TRBD1
j_call: TRBJ2-7
v_call: TRBV6-5
cdr3_aa: CASSYSGQGTYEQYF
cdr3_nt: TGTGCCAGCAGTTACTCGGGACAGGGGACCTACGAGCAGTACTTC